This TCR beta chain was identified in a study of blood T cell repertoires in COVID-19. Overall study: Acute-phase and convalescent COVID-19 samples originated in the United States, Italy and Spain. Nucleic acid was either cDNA or gDNA, and it came from T cells, B-cell-depleted T cells, or PBMCs.

CDR1 is MNHEY and CDR2 is SVGAGI in the germline V gene. The V and J ends lost 7 bases and 8 bases respectively, with 11 bases between them. CDR3 length: 11 amino acids. Source study methods: It was from reference gene primer amplification that nucleated cell counts were estimated. Generated by immunoSEQ multiplex PCR, the TCRdb table keeps only in-frame clones and is missing some. Clone size and the V and J calls come from that table; the DNA yielded D and trimming. The sample carries 200,000 to 300,000 clones, more than 75% recorded once. V and J are TRBV6-5 and TRBJ1-1; no clear D gene. The receptor was isolated from a woman aged 70-85 years with active or convalescent COVID-19. The sequenced sample was peripheral blood. The CDR3 loop reads CASMSWQEAFF. CDR3 coding DNA: TGTGCCAGCATGTCCTGGCAGGAAGCTTTCTTT.